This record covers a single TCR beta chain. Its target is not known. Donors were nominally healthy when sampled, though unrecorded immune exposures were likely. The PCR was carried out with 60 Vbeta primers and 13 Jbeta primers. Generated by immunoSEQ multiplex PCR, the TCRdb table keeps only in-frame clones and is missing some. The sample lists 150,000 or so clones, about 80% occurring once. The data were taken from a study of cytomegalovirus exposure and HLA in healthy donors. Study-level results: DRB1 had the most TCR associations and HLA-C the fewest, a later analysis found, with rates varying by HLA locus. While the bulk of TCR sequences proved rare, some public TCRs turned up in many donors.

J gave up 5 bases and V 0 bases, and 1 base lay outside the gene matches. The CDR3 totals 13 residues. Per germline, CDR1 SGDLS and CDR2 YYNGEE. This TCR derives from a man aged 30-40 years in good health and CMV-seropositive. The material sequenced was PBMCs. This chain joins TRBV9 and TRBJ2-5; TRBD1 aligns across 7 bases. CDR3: CASSVGQGETQYF. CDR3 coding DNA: TGTGCCAGCAGCGTAGGACAGGGCGAGACCCAGTACTTC.